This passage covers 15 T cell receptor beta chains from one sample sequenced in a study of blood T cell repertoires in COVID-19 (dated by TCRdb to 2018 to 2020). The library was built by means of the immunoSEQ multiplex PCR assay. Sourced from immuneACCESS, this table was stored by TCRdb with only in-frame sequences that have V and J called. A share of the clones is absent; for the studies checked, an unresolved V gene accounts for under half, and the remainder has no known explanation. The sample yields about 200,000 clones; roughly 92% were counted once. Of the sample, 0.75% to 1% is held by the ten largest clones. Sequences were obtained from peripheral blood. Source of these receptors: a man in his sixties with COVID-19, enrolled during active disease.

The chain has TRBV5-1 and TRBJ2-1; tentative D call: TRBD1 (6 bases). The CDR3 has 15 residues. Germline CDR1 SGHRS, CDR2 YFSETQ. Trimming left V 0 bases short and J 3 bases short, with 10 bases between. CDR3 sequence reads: CASSLDTGLYNEQFF. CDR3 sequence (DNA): TGCGCCAGCAGCTTGGATACAGGGCTCTACAATGAGCAGTTCTTC.

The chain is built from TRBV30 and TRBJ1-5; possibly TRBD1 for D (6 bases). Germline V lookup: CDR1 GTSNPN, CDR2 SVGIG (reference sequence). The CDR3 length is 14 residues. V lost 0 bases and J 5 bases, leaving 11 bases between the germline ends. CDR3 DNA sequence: TGTGCCTGGAGTGTAGGACAGCTCTATCAGCCCCAGCATTTT. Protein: CAWSVGQLYQPQHF.

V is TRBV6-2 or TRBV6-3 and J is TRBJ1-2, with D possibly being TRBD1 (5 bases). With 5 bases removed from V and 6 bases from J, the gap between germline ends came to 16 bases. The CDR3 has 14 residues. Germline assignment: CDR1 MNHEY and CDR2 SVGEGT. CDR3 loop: CASSAGLHNHGYTF. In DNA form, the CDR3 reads TGTGCCAGCAGTGCGGGACTCCACAATCATGGCTACACCTTC.

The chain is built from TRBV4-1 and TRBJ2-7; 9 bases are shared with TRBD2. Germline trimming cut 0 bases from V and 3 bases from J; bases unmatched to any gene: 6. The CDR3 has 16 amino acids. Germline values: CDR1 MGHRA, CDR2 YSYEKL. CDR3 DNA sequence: TGCGCCAGCAGCCAAGATTTCAGCGGGAGGCTCTACGAGCAGTACTTC. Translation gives CASSQDFSGRLYEQYF.

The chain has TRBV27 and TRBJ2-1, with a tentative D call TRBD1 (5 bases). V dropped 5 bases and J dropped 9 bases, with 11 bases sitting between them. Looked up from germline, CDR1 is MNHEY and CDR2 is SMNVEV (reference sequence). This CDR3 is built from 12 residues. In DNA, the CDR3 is TGTGCCAGCAGTCCCCATCAGGGTGAGCAGTTCTTC. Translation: CASSPHQGEQFF.

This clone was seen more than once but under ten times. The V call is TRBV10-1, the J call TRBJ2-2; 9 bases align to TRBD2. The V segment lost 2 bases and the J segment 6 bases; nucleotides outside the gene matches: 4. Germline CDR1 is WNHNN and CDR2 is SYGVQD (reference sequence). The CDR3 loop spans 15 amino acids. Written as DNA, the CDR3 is TGCGCCAGCAGTGAGGCGCTAGCGGGGTCCGGGGAGCTGTTTTTT. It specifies CASSEALAGSGELFF.

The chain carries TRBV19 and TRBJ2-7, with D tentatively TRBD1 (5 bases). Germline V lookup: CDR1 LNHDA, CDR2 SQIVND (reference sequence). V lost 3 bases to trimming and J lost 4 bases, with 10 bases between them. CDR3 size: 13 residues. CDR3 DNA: TGTGCCAGTAGTATTCGGACACTTTACGAGCAGTACTTC. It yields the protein CASSIRTLYEQYF.

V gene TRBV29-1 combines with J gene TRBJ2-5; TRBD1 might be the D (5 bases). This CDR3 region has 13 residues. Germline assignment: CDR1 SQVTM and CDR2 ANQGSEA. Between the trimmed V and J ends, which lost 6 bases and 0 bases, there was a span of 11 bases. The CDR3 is CSVARQNQETQYF. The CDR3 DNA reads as TGCAGCGTCGCTAGACAGAACCAAGAGACCCAGTACTTC.

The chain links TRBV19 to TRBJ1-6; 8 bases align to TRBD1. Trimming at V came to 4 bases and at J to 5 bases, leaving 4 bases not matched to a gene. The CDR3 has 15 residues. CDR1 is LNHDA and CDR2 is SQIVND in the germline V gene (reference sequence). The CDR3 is CASSKQGDNNSPLHF. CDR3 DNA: TGTGCCAGTAGTAAACAGGGGGACAATAATTCACCCCTCCACTTT.

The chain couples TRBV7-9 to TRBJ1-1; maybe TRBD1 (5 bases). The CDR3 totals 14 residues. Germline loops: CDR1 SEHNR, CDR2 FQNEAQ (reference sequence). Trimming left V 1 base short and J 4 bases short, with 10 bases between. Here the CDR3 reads CASSLVQGGTEAFF. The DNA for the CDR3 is TGTGCCAGCAGCTTAGTGCAGGGAGGCACTGAAGCTTTCTTT. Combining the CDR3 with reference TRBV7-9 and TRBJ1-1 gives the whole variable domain DTGVSQNPRHKITKRGQNVTFRCDPISEHNRLYWYRQTLGQGPEFLTYFQNEAQLEKSRLLSDRFSAERPKGSFSTLEIQRTEQGDSAMYLCASSLVQGGTEAFFGQGTRLTVV.

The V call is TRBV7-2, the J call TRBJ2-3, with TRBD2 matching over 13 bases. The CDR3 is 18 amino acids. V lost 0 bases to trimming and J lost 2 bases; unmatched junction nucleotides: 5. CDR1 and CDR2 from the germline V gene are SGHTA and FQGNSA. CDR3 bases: TGTGCCAGCAGCTTAGCGAGACTAGCGGGAGGCTCCACAGATACGCAGTATTTT. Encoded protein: CASSLARLAGGSTDTQYF.

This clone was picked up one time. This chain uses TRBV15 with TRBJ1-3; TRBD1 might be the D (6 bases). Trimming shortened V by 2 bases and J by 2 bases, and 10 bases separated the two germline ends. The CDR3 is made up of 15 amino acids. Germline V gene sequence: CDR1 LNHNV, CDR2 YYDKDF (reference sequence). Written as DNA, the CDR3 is TGTGCCACCAGCAGACAAACAGGGACTGGAAACACCATATATTTT. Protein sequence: CATSRQTGTGNTIYF.

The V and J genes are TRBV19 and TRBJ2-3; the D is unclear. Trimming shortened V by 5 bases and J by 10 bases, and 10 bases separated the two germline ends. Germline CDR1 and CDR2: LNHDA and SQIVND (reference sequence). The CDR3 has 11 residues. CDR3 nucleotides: TGTGCCAGTAGTCAGGCCTCGGCGCAGTATTTT. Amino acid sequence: CASSQASAQYF.

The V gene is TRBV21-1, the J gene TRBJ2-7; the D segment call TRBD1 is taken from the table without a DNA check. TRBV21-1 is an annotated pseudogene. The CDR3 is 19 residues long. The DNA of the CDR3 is TGTGCCAGCAGCAAAGCAGGCTTACAGGCGTCCTCTGTCGTTGGCGAGCAGTACTTC. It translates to CASSKAGLQASSVVGEQYF.

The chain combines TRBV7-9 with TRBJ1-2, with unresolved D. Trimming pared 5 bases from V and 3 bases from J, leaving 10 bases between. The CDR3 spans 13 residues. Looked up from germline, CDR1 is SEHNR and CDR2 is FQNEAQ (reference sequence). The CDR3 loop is CASSPDQYYGYTF. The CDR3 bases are TGTGCCAGCAGCCCAGATCAGTACTATGGCTACACCTTC.